The sequence of this TCR beta chain was determined in a study of T-cell reconstitution after alpha-beta-depleted transplantation in children. Overall study findings and caveats: Newly produced T cells mostly accounted for T-cell counts and diversity one year post-transplant. About two months after transplant, alpha-beta T cells reportedly came from several hundred expanded graft clones.

TCRbeta library preparation incorporated unique molecular identifiers. Each CDR3 protein gets one entry after TCRdb re-called the PCR reads with MiXCR. The sample has some 460,000 distinct CDR3 sequences; roughly 17% are singletons. In its sample, this clonotype was seen a few times. Its antigen is unknown. Per the germline V gene, CDR1 is SGHVS and CDR2 is FNYEAQ. This CDR3 comprises 16 residues. The junction had 6 bases not matched to a gene; V was cut back by 5 bases and J by 2 bases. The sample consisted of PBMCs, mostly from graft donor cells, taken 360 days after TCRalphabeta/CD19-depleted stem cell transplant. This clonotype was sampled from a boy under three years old who had a stem cell transplant for Wiskott-Aldrich syndrome, so the T cells may come from the graft donor. This chain joins TRBV7-6 and TRBJ2-5; 12 bases match TRBD2. CDR3 protein: CASSALLAGGQETQYF. The CDR3 coding sequence is TGTGCCAGCAGCGCCTTACTAGCGGGGGGACAAGAGACCCAGTACTTC.